Below, 12 T cell receptor beta chains from the same sample are listed, as sequenced in a study of T cell clusters in autoimmune cytopenias. TRB was amplified by touch-down multiplex PCR, primer pools A and B combined. No DNA is given; TCRdb re-called the multiplex PCR reads and lists each CDR3 protein once. This listing includes about 7,500 distinct CDR3 sequences. Each sample's input was roughly 270 ng genomic DNA, some 40,000 genome equivalents. These data also featured in a second study, about T cell repertoires in aging, cancer and after chemotherapy.

Source material: peripheral blood. These receptors were taken from a human donor with an autoimmune cytopenia or autoimmune hepatitis (not recorded which).

The gene calls are TRBV11-2 and TRBJ2-7; TCRdb selects TRBD2, and the lack of DNA leaves this call unchecked. Germline CDR1 reads SGHAT; CDR2 reads FQNNGV. The CDR3 runs to 16 residues. CDR3: CASSRSGTLSSYEQYF.

The rearrangement joins TRBV5-4 to TRBJ1-1. CDR1 and CDR2 (germline): SGHNT, YYREEE (reference sequence). This CDR3 spans 14 amino acids. The CDR3 sequence is CASSLPIQGTEAFF. The full variable domain, with the rest looked up from reference TRBV5-4 and TRBJ1-1, is ETGVTQSPTHLIKTRGQQVTLRCSSQSGHNTVSWYQQALGQGPQFIFQYYREEENGRGNFPPRFSGLQFPNYSSELNVNALELDDSALYLCASSLPIQGTEAFFGQGTRLTVV.

V gene TRBV20-1 combines with J gene TRBJ1-4; the TCRdb D gene call, TRBD1, has no DNA to confirm it. The germline V gene has CDR1 DFQATT and CDR2 SNEGSKA (reference sequence). The CDR3 totals 15 residues. The CDR3 sequence is CSAGDRRDRAEKLFF.

V is TRBV10-3 and J is TRBJ1-1; with no DNA, the TCRdb D assignment of TRBD1 cannot be verified. The CDR3 consists of 14 residues. CDR1 ENHRY and CDR2 SYGVKD come from the germline V gene. The CDR3 region is CAIRRDRGDTEAFF.

The J gene is TRBJ1-2, the V gene TRBV15; without DNA, the TCRdb call of TRBD1 cannot be checked. The CDR3 has 15 amino acids. Germline lookup yields CDR1 LNHNV and CDR2 YYDKDF (reference sequence). CDR3 loop: CATSRARGDGHGYTF.

The V gene is TRBV27, the J gene TRBJ2-6. The CDR3 totals 16 residues. Germline CDR1 reads MNHEY; CDR2 reads SMNVEV (reference sequence). CDR3 sequence: CASSSLSGSGANVLTF.

The chain employs TRBV10-3 and TRBJ1-1. CDR1 and CDR2 (germline): ENHRY, SYGVKD. This CDR3 has 11 residues. This CDR3 reads CAIKYDTEAFF.

Judged by frequency, this clonotype is medium-sized. The rearrangement links TRBV6-6 to TRBJ1-5; TCRdb designates TRBD1, a call that cannot be tested without DNA. Per germline, CDR1 MNHNY and CDR2 SVGAGI (reference sequence). The CDR3 length is 17 residues. CDR3 sequence reads: CASREETGVGNNQPQHF.

By frequency, this clonotype is medium-sized (0.01 to 0.1%). This sequence joins TRBV15 and TRBJ2-7; lacking DNA, the TRBD2 call made by TCRdb goes unchecked. CDR3 length: 15 residues. CDR1 is LNHNV and CDR2 is YYDKDF in the germline V gene (reference sequence). The CDR3 region is CATSRDPGPSLEQYF.

Considering frequency, this clonotype is medium-sized. The rearrangement links TRBV20-1 to TRBJ2-7; TCRdb gives TRBD1 as the D gene, but with no DNA this cannot be confirmed. The CDR3 runs to 15 residues. CDR1 and CDR2 (germline): DFQATT, SNEGSKA (reference sequence). CDR3 amino acids: CSARVPGTGAHEQYF.

V usage is TRBV7-2 and J usage is TRBJ2-3; TCRdb's D call of TRBD2 is untestable without DNA. The CDR3 is 17 amino acids. Germline CDR1 SGHTA, CDR2 FQGNSA. The CDR3 region is CASSLERGGRVVDTQYF.

The CDR3 protein is CASSLAVAGGPNEQFF. The gene calls are TRBV5-4 and TRBJ2-1; TCRdb's D gene call, TRBD2, goes unchecked for lack of DNA. Germline-derived CDR1 and CDR2 are SGHNT and YYREEE (reference sequence). The CDR3 runs to 16 residues.